This T cell receptor beta chain is from a study of T cells after yellow fever vaccination. Study-level results: Reappearance after the booster was observed for most primary-vaccination clones (about 96% CD4, over 75% CD8).

V lost 2 bases and J 0 bases, leaving 7 bases between the germline ends. From germline, CDR1 is SQVTM and CDR2 ANQGSEA. The CDR3 length is 13 residues. TCRdb recomputed calls from the 5' RACE reads with MiXCR, one row per CDR3 protein. The data hold 400,000 or so distinct CDR3 sequences, with roughly a sixth observed a single time. This clonotype was counted only a few times. Its antigen is not identified. This receptor was identified in a man aged 18 to 29 who received the YFV17D yellow fever vaccine. The sample here was PBMCs, taken before the yellow fever booster vaccination. The V and J genes are TRBV29-1 and TRBJ1-1, with D hard to call. The CDR3 nucleotides are TGCAGCGTTGAAAGGGCGGTGAACACTGAAGCTTTCTTT. Protein sequence: CSVERAVNTEAFF.